This T cell receptor beta chain is drawn from a study of blood T cell repertoires in COVID-19. At the level of the study: There were acute and convalescent COVID-19 samples, and they came from the United States, Italy and Spain.

The CDR3 consists of 11 residues. The V and J ends lost 4 bases and 12 bases respectively, with 12 bases between them. The germline gives CDR1 SEHNR, CDR2 FQNEAQ (reference sequence). Assay: immunoSEQ multiplex PCR; the TCRdb copy retains only in-frame clones and omits some. The table lists about 330,000 clones, around 87% of them singletons, with approximately 5.3% in the top ten. The chain is built from TRBV7-9 and TRBJ1-1; tentatively, D is TRBD1 (6 bases). The receptor was isolated from a woman aged 25-40 years who had recovered from COVID-19. Input material: PBMCs or T cells enriched from blood (not recorded which). CDR3 sequence reads: CASSYRAAPFF. The CDR3 bases are TGTGCCAGCAGCTACAGGGCTGCGCCTTTCTTT.